The 14 T cell receptor beta chains presented below share a single source sample, sequenced in a study of radiotherapy plus CTLA-4 blockade in lung cancer. The table came from immunoSEQ multiplex PCR; TCRdb's copy has only in-frame clones and leaves some out. This table has 53,000 or so clones, 86% appearing once. The specimen comprised peripheral blood, sampled from a patient treated with radiotherapy plus ipilimumab. These receptors were taken from a human donor with non-small cell lung cancer that progressed on radiotherapy plus ipilimumab. Some clones in this sample may be carry-over from other donors' samples.

The chain employs TRBV14 and TRBJ1-1; 10 bases match TRBD1. The junction had 6 bases not matched to a gene; V was cut back by 5 bases and J by 0 bases. Germline V gene sequence: CDR1 SGHDN, CDR2 FVKESK. The CDR3 is 16 amino acids. The CDR3 DNA reads TGTGCCAGCAGCTTGGACAGGGGGGGAGTGAACACTGAAGCTTTCTTT. Its protein is CASSLDRGGVNTEAFF.

This clone has only a few counts. V gene TRBV16 combines with J gene TRBJ1-1; D is perhaps TRBD1 (5 bases). The V and J ends lost 4 bases and 5 bases respectively, with 14 bases between them. Germline V gene data show CDR1 as KGHSY and CDR2 as FQNENV. The CDR3 has 14 residues. The CDR3 spells CASSPSTGRTEAFF. In nucleotides, the CDR3 is TGTGCCAGCAGCCCAAGCACAGGTCGGACTGAAGCTTTCTTT.

J is TRBJ1-2 and V is TRBV27; 12 bases are a match to TRBD1. Germline V gene data show CDR1 as MNHEY and CDR2 as SMNVEV (reference sequence). The CDR3 has 17 amino acids. Losses at the gene ends were 1 base for V and 8 bases for J; bases not matched to a gene: 11. The CDR3 DNA reads TGTGCCAGCAGTTTATGGCCCTTAGGGACAGGGGGCGCAGGCTACACCTTC. Translating it yields CASSLWPLGTGGAGYTF.

This clone has only a few counts. The gene calls are TRBV29-1 and TRBJ2-2; 7 nucleotides agree with TRBD1. CDR3 length equals 12 residues. Germline V lookup: CDR1 SQVTM, CDR2 ANQGSEA. J lost 6 bases, V lost 8 bases, and 6 bases had no gene match. Here the CDR3 reads CSQTTGPGELFF. Here the CDR3 DNA reads TGCAGCCAGACGACAGGGCCCGGGGAGCTGTTTTTT.

The rearrangement joins TRBV10-1 to TRBJ1-1; a possible D gene is TRBD1 (5 bases). There are 13 residues in the CDR3. Germline loops: CDR1 WNHNN, CDR2 SYGVQD (reference sequence). V was cut by 3 bases and J by 1 base, with 6 bases left in between. CDR3 in DNA: TGCGCCAGCAGTGAAGACAGGAACACTGAAGCTTTCTTT. Protein product: CASSEDRNTEAFF.

The rearrangement joins TRBV28 to TRBJ2-2; the match to TRBD2 covers 7 bases. This CDR3 is 14 amino acids long. Germline V gives CDR1 MDHEN, CDR2 SYDVKM. V lost 6 bases to trimming and J lost 0 bases; unmatched junction nucleotides: 1. As DNA, the CDR3 is TGTGCCAGCAGAGGGACTACGAACACCGGGGAGCTGTTTTTT. It translates to CASRGTTNTGELFF.

The rearrangement joins TRBV23-1 to TRBJ2-1; perhaps TRBD1 as D (5 bases). TRBV23-1 is labeled an ORF, and its function is uncertain. V shed 0 bases and J shed 0 bases, with 24 bases lying between them. This CDR3 spans 21 amino acids. CDR3 in amino acids: CASSQSIGQGRILSSYNEQFF. CDR3 nucleotides: TGCGCCAGCAGTCAATCAATCGGCCAGGGCAGAATCCTAAGCTCCTACAATGAGCAGTTCTTC.

The V gene is TRBV15, the J gene TRBJ2-5, with unresolved D. Trimming took 1 base from V and 4 from J, leaving 10 bases between them. Germline values: CDR1 LNHNV, CDR2 YYDKDF (reference sequence). The CDR3 consists of 14 residues. The CDR3 region has the DNA TGTGCCACCAGCAGAGTAGGAGCACGAGAGACCCAGTACTTC. Translated, it gives CATSRVGARETQYF.

CDR3 sequence (DNA): TGTGCCATACAGTCTTTCTCTGGAAACACCATATATTTT. Translation: CAIQSFSGNTIYF. The genes are TRBV10-3 and TRBJ1-3; D is unclear. V was cut by 9 bases and J by 0 bases, with 9 bases left in between. The germline V gene has CDR1 ENHRY and CDR2 SYGVKD. The CDR3 length is 13 residues.

This chain joins TRBV25-1 and TRBJ1-1; tentatively, D is TRBD1 (6 bases). The CDR3 length is 15 residues. Germline assignment: CDR1 MGHDK and CDR2 SYGVNS. With 2 bases removed from V and 4 bases from J, the gap between germline ends came to 14 bases. CDR3 sequence reads: CASSESPGVPTEAFF. Written as DNA, the CDR3 is TGTGCCAGCAGTGAAAGCCCAGGGGTTCCCACTGAAGCTTTCTTT.

The chain is built from TRBV27 and TRBJ1-6; possible D gene TRBD1, 6 bases. The V gene's germline CDR1 is MNHEY and CDR2 SMNVEV (reference sequence). The germline V and J ends were trimmed by 2 bases and 9 bases, with 11 bases remaining between them. The CDR3 spans 14 residues. The CDR3: CASSLERGISPLHF. CDR3 bases: TGTGCCAGCAGTTTAGAGAGGGGGATTTCACCCCTCCACTTT.

The genes are TRBV4-1 and TRBJ2-3; D remains ambiguous. This CDR3 spans 15 amino acids. Germline lookup yields CDR1 MGHRA and CDR2 YSYEKL. V was pared by 1 base and J by 4 bases, with 12 bases between. The CDR3 reads CASSQGQSQADTQYF. Written as DNA, the CDR3 is TGCGCCAGCAGCCAAGGACAATCCCAAGCAGATACGCAGTATTTT.

The chain joins TRBV6-5 to TRBJ2-5; D unresolved. Germline CDR1 MNHEY, CDR2 SVGAGI. Trimming took off 2 bases at V and 2 bases at J, with 9 bases between the two ends. CDR3 length: 14 amino acids. CDR3 protein: CASSYTQYQETQYF. As DNA, the CDR3 is TGTGCCAGCAGTTACACACAGTATCAAGAGACCCAGTACTTC.

The rearrangement links TRBV6-1 to TRBJ2-3; 12 positions agree with TRBD1. Germline CDR1 is MNHNS and CDR2 is SASEGT. The trim removed 8 bases at V and 5 bases at J, leaving 8 bases unmatched. The CDR3 consists of 15 residues. The CDR3 protein is CASVAGTGGVDTQYF. DNA of the CDR3: TGTGCCAGCGTTGCCGGGACAGGGGGCGTAGATACGCAGTATTTT.